This TCR beta chain originates from a study of blood T cell repertoires in COVID-19. Study context: Specimens from acute and convalescent COVID-19 originated in the United States, Italy and Spain. PBMCs, B-cell-depleted T cells, or T cells were the source of the cDNA or gDNA that made up the material.

In the original workflow: The authors estimated nucleated cell counts from reference gene primer amplification. Produced via immunoSEQ multiplex PCR; TCRdb's table is partial and in-frame only. The V and J calls and clone size come from that table; D and trimming were worked out from the DNA. The sample holds 140,000 to 150,000 clones, 60% to 85% seen once. The CDR3 has 15 residues. The J segment lost 8 bases and the V segment lost 3 bases, leaving 7 bases of the junction unmatched. Germline V CDR1 and CDR2: ENHRY, SYGVKD. This clone turned up a few times. V usage is TRBV10-3 and J usage is TRBJ1-2; 12 bases align to TRBD1. Sequenced: peripheral blood. The sequence derives from a man between 45 and 60 years old with acute or convalescent COVID-19. CDR3 DNA sequence: TGTGCCATCAGTGACTCGGGACAGGGGGCGCAGGGCTACACCTTC. It encodes CAISDSGQGAQGYTF.